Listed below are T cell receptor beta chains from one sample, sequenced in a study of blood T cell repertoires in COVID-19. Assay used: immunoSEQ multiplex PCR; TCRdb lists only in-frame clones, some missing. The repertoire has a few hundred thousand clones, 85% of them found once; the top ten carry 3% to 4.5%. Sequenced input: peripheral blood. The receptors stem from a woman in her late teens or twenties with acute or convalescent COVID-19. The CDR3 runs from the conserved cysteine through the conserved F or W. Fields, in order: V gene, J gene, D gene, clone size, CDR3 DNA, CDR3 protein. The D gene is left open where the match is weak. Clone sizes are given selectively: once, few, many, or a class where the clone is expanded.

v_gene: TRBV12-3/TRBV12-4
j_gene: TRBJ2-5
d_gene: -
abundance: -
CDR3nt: TGTGCCAGCAGCGCAGGGGTGACCCAGTACTTC
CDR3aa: CASSAGVTQYF

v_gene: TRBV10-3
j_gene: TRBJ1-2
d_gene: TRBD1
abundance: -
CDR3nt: TGTGCCATCAGTCCCGGACAGGGGGTTTATGGCTACACCTTC
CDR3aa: CAISPGQGVYGYTF

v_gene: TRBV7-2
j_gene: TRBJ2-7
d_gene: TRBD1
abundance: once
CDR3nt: TGTGCCAGCAGCCAGGGACAGGACTACGAGCAGTACTTC
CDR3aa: CASSQGQDYEQYF

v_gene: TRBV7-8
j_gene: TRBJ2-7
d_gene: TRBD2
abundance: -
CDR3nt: TGTGCCAGCAGCTTAGCGCTGGGACTAGGCTCCTACGAGCAGTACTTC
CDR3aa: CASSLALGLGSYEQYF

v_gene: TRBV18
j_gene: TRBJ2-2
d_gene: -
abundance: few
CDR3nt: TGTGCCAGCTCACCAGTTAGCGTACGCACCGGGGAGCTGTTTTTT
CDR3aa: CASSPVSVRTGELFF

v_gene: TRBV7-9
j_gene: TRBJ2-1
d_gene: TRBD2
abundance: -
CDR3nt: TGTGCCTCCACGGGGAGGGGCGATGAGCAGTTCTTC
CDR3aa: CASTGRGDEQFF

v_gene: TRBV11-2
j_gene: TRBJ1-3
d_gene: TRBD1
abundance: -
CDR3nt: TGTGCCAGCAGCTTGGGGACAGGCAATATTGGAAACACCATATATTTT
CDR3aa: CASSLGTGNIGNTIYF

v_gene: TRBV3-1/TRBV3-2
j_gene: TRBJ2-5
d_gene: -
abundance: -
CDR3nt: TGTGCCAGCAGCCAAGGGACACCGGCGGAGACCCAGTACTTC
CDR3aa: CASSQGTPAETQYF

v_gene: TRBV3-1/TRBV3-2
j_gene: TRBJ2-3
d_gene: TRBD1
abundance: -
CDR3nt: TGTGCCAGCAGCCAAGATCTCACAGGGGGAGATACGCAGTATTTT
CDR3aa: CASSQDLTGGDTQYF

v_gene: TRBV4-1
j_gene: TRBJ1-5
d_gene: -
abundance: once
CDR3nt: TGCGCCAGCAGCCAAGGGTTGCGTCAGCCCCAGCATTTT
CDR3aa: CASSQGLRQPQHF

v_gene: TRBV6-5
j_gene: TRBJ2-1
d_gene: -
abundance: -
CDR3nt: TGTGCCAGCAGTTACTCAACGGGGAACCGGGGGTTCTTC
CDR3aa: CASSYSTGNRGFF

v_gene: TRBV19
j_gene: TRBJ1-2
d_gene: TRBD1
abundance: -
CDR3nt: TGTGCCAGTAATGCAGGGGGGCTCGGTGGCTACACCTTC
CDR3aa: CASNAGGLGGYTF

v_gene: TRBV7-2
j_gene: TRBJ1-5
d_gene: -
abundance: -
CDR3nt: TGTGCCAGCAGCCGGGAGATTAGCAATCAGCCCCAGCATTTT
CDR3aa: CASSREISNQPQHF

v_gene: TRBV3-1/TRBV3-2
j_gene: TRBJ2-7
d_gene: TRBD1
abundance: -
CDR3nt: TGTGCCAGCAGCCTCCAGAGGGGGGACAGGGGAATCTACGAGCAGTACTTC
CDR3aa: CASSLQRGDRGIYEQYF

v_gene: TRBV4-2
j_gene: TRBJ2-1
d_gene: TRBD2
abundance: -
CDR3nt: TGTGCCAGCAGCCAAGGGCCGGGACTAGAAGGGCTTGGTGAGCAGTTCTTC
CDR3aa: CASSQGPGLEGLGEQFF

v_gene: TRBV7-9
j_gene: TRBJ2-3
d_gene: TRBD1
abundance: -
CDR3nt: TGTGCCAGCAGCTCCTCCGACAGGGGAACAACAGATACGCAGTATTTT
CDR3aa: CASSSSDRGTTDTQYF

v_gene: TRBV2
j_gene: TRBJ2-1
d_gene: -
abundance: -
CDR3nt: TGTGCCAGCAGTGAACGGACACCCTTAGATGAGCAGTTCTTC
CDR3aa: CASSERTPLDEQFF

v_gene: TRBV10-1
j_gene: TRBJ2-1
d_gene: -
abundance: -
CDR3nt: TGCGCCAGCTCGGACACTCTCTCCTACAATGAGCAGTTCTTC
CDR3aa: CASSDTLSYNEQFF

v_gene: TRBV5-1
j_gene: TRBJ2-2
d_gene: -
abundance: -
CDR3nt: TGCGCCAGCAGCTTGGCACAGGCTAACACCGGGGAGCTGTTTTTT
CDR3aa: CASSLAQANTGELFF

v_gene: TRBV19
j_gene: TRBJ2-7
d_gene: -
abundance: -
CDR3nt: TGTGCCAGTAGTATCGAGAGCTCCTACGAGCAGTACTTC
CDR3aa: CASSIESSYEQYF

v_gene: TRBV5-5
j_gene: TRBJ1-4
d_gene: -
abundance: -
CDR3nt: TGTGCCAGCAGCGACGACAGGAGGACTAATGAAAAACTGTTTTTT
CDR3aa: CASSDDRRTNEKLFF

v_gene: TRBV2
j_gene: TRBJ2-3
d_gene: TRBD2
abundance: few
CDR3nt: TGTGCCAGCGAGTCTAGCGGGAGGGCCAGTAGGACAGATACGCAGTATTTT
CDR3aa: CASESSGRASRTDTQYF

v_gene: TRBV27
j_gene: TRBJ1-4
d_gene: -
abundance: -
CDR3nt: TGTGCCAGCAGTACCCCTCAGGGGATCGGGGAAAAACTGTTTTTT
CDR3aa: CASSTPQGIGEKLFF

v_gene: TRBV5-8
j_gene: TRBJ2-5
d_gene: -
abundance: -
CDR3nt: TGTGCCAGCAGCCCAGGACAGAACCGGTACCAAGAGACCCAGTACTTC
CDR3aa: CASSPGQNRYQETQYF

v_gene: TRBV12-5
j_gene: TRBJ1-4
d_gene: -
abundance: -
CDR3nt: TGTGCTAGTATGAAGGTGGGCGAAAAACTGTTTTTT
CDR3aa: CASMKVGEKLFF

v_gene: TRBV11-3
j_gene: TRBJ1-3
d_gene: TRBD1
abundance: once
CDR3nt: TGTGCCAGCAGCCGGACAGGGTCTGGAAACACCATATATTTT
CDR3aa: CASSRTGSGNTIYF

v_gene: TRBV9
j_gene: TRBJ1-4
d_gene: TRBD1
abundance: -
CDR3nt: TGTGCCAGCAGCGCTAGCGAAGGGGGCAGTAGGGAAAAACTGTTTTTT
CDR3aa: CASSASEGGSREKLFF

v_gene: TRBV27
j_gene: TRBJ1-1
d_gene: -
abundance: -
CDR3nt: TGTGCCAGCAGTTTAGGTATCACAGGGCGGACTGAAGCTTTCTTT
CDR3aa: CASSLGITGRTEAFF

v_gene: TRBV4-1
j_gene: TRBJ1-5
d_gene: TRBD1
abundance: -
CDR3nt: TGCGCCAGCAGCCTCGGACAGGCTGAAAATCAGCCCCAGCATTTT
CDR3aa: CASSLGQAENQPQHF

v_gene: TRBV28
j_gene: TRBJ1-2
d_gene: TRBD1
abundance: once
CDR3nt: TGTGCCAGCAGTCGTGGGACAGGGGGCGACGTTAGCTATGGCTACACCTTC
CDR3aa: CASSRGTGGDVSYGYTF

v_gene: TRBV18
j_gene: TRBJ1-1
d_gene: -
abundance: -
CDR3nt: TGTGCCAGCTCACCCGGGTTCATGAACACTGAAGCTTTCTTT
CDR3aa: CASSPGFMNTEAFF

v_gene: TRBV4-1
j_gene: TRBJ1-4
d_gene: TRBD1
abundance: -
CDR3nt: TGCGCCAGCAGCCCGATAGGGGACAGTCCTAATGAAAAACTGTTTTTT
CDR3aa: CASSPIGDSPNEKLFF

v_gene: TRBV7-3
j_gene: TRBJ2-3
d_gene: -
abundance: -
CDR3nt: TGTGCCAGCAGCTTAGACTACCCAGATACGCAGTATTTT
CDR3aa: CASSLDYPDTQYF

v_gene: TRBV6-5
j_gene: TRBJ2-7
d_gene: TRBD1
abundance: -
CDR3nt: TGTGCCAGCAGGGTAAGGGACAGCTCCTACTACGAGCAGTACTTC
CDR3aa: CASRVRDSSYYEQYF

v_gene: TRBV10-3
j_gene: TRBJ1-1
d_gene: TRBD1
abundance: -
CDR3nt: TGTGCCACCGATTCCGGGACAGGGTTAGGCACTGAAGCTTTCTTT
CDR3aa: CATDSGTGLGTEAFF

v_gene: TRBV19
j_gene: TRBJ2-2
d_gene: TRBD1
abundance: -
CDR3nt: TGTGCCAGTAGTGTGGACAGGGGGGCAGACTCGAACACCGGGGAGCTGTTTTTT
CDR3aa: CASSVDRGADSNTGELFF

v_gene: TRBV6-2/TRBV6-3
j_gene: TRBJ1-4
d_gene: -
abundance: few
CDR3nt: TGTGCCAGCAGTTACTCGGCGGAGGAAAAACTGTTTTTT
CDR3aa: CASSYSAEEKLFF

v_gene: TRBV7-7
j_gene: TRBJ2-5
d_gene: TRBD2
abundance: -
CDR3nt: TGTGCCAGCAGCTTAAACCGGGAGGCCCGCGTGGGGACCCAGTACTTC
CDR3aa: CASSLNREARVGTQYF

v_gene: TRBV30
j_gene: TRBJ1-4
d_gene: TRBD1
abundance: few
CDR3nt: TGTGCCTGGAAGGACAGGTTTAATGAAAAACTGTTTTTT
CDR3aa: CAWKDRFNEKLFF

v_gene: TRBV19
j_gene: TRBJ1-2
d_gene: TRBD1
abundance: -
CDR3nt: TGTGCCAGTAGTATAGCCTCTTTGACAGGGAAGGATGGCTACACCTTC
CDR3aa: CASSIASLTGKDGYTF

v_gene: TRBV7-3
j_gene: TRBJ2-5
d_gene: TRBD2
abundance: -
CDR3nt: TGTGCCAGCAGCCCAACTAGCGGGGGGGCCCAAGAGACCCAGTACTTC
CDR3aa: CASSPTSGGAQETQYF

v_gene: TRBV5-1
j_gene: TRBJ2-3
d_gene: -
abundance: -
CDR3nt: TGCGCCAGCAGCTTGGGGTTCACAGGGTCGCGCGCTGAGGATACGCAGTATTTT
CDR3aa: CASSLGFTGSRAEDTQYF

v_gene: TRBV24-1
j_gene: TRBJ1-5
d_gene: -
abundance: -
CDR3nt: TGTGCCACCAGTGATCCCAAAACGGGGGATCAGCCCCAGCATTTT
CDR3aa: CATSDPKTGDQPQHF

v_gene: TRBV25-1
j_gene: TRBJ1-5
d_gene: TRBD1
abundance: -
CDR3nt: TGTGCCAGCAGTCCGACAGGGGGGAGCAATCAGCCCCAGCATTTT
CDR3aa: CASSPTGGSNQPQHF

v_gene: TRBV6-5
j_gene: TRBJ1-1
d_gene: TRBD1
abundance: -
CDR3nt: TGTGCCAGCAGCCCCACAGGGGTGAACACTGAAGCTTTCTTT
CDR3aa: CASSPTGVNTEAFF

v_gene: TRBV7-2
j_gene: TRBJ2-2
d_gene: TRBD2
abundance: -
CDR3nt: TGTGCCAGCAGCTTAATAGCGGGGGGTCGAACCGGGGAGCTGTTTTTT
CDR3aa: CASSLIAGGRTGELFF

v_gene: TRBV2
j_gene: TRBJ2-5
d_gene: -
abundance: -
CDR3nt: TGTGCCAGCAGTGACTGGTCTAGCCAAGAGACCCAGTACTTC
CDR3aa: CASSDWSSQETQYF

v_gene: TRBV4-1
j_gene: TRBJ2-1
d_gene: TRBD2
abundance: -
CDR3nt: TGCGCCAGCAGGAAGGGACTAGCGGGCGACAATGAGCAGTTCTTC
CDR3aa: CASRKGLAGDNEQFF

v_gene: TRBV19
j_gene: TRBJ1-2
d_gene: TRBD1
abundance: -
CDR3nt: TGTGCCAGTAGCCTACAGGGGGCGCCGGATGGCTACACCTTC
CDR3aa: CASSLQGAPDGYTF

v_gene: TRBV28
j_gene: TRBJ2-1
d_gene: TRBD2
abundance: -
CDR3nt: TGTGCCAGCAGCCCGCGGGGGACCTCCTACAATGAGCAGTTCTTC
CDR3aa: CASSPRGTSYNEQFF

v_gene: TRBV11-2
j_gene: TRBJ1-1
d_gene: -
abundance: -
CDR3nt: TGTGCCAGCAGCTCGACAGTACTCGACACTGAAGCTTTCTTT
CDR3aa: CASSSTVLDTEAFF

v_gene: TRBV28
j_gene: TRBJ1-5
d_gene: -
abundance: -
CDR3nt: TGTGCCAGCAGTTTGAGCCTGGTGGGGGCTGGGAATCAGCCCCAGCATTTT
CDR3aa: CASSLSLVGAGNQPQHF

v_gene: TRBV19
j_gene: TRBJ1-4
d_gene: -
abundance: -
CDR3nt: TGTGCCAGTACCGATTTACGGGGAGCGACTAATGAAAAACTGTTTTTT
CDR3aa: CASTDLRGATNEKLFF

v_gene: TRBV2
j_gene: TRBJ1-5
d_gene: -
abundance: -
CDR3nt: TGTGCCAGCAGTGTGGGGCCCCCCAGCACCAATCAGCCCCAGCATTTT
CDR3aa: CASSVGPPSTNQPQHF

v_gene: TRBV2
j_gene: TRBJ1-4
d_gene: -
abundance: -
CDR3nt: TGTGCCAGCAGTGGAGGAAGGATAAAAGAAAAACTGTTTTTT
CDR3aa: CASSGGRIKEKLFF

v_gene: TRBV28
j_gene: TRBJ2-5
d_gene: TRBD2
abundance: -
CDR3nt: TGTGCCAGCAGACAACCGGGACTAGCGGGAGAGCAGGAGACCCAGTACTTC
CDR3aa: CASRQPGLAGEQETQYF

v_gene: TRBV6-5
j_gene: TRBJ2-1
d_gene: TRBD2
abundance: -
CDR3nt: TGTGCCAGCATTCCCCGGACTAGCGGGAGTGGTGAGCAGTTCTTC
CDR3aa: CASIPRTSGSGEQFF

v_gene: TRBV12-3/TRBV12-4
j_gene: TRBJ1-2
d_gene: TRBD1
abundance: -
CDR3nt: TGTGCCAGCAGTCAGGGACAGAACTATGGCTACACCTTC
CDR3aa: CASSQGQNYGYTF

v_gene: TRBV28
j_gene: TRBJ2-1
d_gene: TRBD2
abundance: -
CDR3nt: TGTGCCAGCAGTTTAACTAGCGGGAGTTACAATGAGCAGTTCTTC
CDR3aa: CASSLTSGSYNEQFF